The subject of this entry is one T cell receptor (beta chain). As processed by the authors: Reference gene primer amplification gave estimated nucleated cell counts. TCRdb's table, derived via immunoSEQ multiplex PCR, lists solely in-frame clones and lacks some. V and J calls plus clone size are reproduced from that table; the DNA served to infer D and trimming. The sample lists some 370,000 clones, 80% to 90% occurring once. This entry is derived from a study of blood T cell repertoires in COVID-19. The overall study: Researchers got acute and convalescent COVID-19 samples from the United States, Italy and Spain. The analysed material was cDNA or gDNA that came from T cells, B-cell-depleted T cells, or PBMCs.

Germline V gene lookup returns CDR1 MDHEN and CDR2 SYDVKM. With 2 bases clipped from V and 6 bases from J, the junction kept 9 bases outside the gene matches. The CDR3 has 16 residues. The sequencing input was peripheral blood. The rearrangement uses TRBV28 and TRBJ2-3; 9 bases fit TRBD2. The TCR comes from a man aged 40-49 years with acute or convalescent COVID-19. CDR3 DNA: TGTGCCAGCAGTTTAGGGGTTAGCGGGAGTCTTGATACGCAGTATTTT. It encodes CASSLGVSGSLDTQYF.